Sequencing of this T cell receptor beta chain was carried out in a study of blood T cell repertoires in COVID-19. Study-wide context: Both acute and convalescent COVID-19 samples were obtained from the United States, Italy and Spain. In each case, the material was cDNA or gDNA derived from T cells, B-cell-depleted T cells, or PBMCs.

The V gene's germline CDR1 is MNHEY and CDR2 SVGEGT. V trimming: 0 bases; J trimming: 6 bases; junction bases outside the gene matches: 8. The CDR3 has 16 amino acids. As handled by the study authors: For nucleated cells, counts were estimated from reference gene primer amplification. Profiled with immunoSEQ multiplex PCR; TCRdb holds only in-frame clones, not every one. D and trimming were read from the DNA, whereas the V and J calls and clone size are those reported in that table. The sample holds about 120,000 clones, roughly four fifths seen once. J is TRBJ2-3 and V is TRBV6-2 or TRBV6-3, with 8 bases identical to TRBD2. The sample comprised peripheral blood. This clonotype originated in a human donor in a cohort sampled during active COVID-19. The DNA for the CDR3 is TGTGCCAGCAGTTACTCCTTAGCCGGGGGGGCTGATACGCAGTATTTT. Amino acids: CASSYSLAGGADTQYF.